This T cell receptor (beta chain) comes out of a study of sequential checkpoint blockade in melanoma. The CDR3 totals 14 residues. The germline V gene has CDR1 MNHEY and CDR2 SMNVEV (reference sequence). Trimming took 3 bases from V and 0 from J, leaving 8 bases between them. Here immunoSEQ multiplex PCR was the method, and the copy in TCRdb shows in-frame clones only, minus some. Of about 28,000 clones detected, about 83% appear once; the ten largest clones hold about a sixth. Documented treatment: randomized to nivolumab then ipilimumab (arm A) or the reverse (arm B). The sequence was obtained from a human donor with melanoma. Specimen: CD8+ T cells sorted from blood (inferred from file names), collected from a patient given nivolumab and ipilimumab in sequence. This chain connects TRBV27 to TRBJ1-2; D uncertain. This chain's CDR3 is CASSFTNSNYGYTF. CDR3 bases: TGTGCCAGCAGTTTCACGAACTCTAACTATGGCTACACCTTC.